This record looks at one T cell receptor (beta chain) sequence and its context. At one of its ends the junction is not consistent with the germline gene, which may arise from a read error. A modified ARM-PCR protocol with three rounds of nested PCR amplified TCRbeta. MiXCR was run by TCRdb on the multiplex PCR reads, yielding one entry per CDR3 protein. The profile covers about 67,000 distinct CDR3 sequences, with roughly three quarters appearing a single time and roughly 45% taken by the ten largest. The data belong to a study of tumor and adjacent non-tumor tissue in lung cancer. No cell sorting was done before RNA was extracted from the tissue. Distant lung tissue was collected more than 3 cm away from the tumor edge. Material: distant non-tumor lung tissue. This receptor was taken from a man in his sixties with non-small cell lung cancer.

Here the CDR3 reads CANSRDSVPDAQYF. CDR3 DNA sequence: TGTGCCAACAGCAGGGACAGTGTTCCAGATGCGCAGTATTTT. The chain has TRBV5-5 and TRBJ2-3; the match to TRBD1 covers 7 bases. This CDR3 has 14 residues. CDR1 and CDR2 (germline): SGHKS, YYEKEE (reference sequence).